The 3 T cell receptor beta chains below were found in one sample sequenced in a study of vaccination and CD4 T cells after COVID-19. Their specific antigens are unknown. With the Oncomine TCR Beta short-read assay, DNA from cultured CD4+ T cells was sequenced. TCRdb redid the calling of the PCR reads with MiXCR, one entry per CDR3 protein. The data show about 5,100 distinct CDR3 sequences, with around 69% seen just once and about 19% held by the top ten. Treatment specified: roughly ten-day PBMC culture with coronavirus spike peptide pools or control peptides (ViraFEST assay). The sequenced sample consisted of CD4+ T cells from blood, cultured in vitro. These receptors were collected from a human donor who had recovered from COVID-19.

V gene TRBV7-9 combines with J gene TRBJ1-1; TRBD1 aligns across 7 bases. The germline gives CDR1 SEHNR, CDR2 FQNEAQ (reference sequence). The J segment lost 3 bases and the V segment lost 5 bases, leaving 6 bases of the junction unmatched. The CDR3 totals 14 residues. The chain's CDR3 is CASSRYQGDTEAFF. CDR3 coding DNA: TGTGCCAGCAGCAGATATCAGGGGGACACTGAAGCTTTCTTT.

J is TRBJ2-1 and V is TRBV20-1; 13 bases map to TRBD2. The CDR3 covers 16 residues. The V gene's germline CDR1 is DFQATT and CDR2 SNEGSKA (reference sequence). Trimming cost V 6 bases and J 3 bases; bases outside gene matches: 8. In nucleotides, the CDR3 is TGCAGTGCCTACGGGGGGACTAGCGGGATCTACAATGAGCAGTTCTTC. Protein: CSAYGGTSGIYNEQFF.

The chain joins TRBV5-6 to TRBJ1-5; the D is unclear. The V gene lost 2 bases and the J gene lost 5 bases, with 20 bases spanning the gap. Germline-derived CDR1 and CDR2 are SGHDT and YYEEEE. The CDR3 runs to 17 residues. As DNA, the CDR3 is TGTGCCAGCAGCTTAGGCGGGCTAGGACGAGGCGATCAGCCCCAGCATTTT. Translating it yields CASSLGGLGRGDQPQHF.